The rows below give T cell receptor beta chains drawn from one sample of a study of blood T cell repertoires in COVID-19. Using immunoSEQ multiplex PCR, the repertoire was profiled, and TCRdb retains in-frame clones only, with some absent. The sample shows roughly 300,000 clones, around 80% of them seen only once. Source material: peripheral blood. These receptors were obtained from a woman between 50 and 59 years old with acute or convalescent COVID-19. Each CDR3 is given with its conserved first and last residue. D genes are given only for firm matches. Expanded clones get a size class; other rows say once, few or many, or leave the size out.

DNA	CDR3	V	D	J	size
TGTGCCAGCAGCAGGGGACTAGCGGGGAAAACCGGGGAGCTGTTTTTT	CASSRGLAGKTGELFF	TRBV5-4	TRBD2	TRBJ2-2	NA
TGCGCCAGCAGCCCGACGACTAGCGGGAGGAACGAGCAGTACTTC	CASSPTTSGRNEQYF	TRBV5-1	TRBD2	TRBJ2-7	NA
TGTGCCAGCAAGGCGGGGTCCTATGGCTACACCTTC	CASKAGSYGYTF	TRBV6-4	NA	TRBJ1-2	NA
TGTGCCAGCTCTCCTAACAGGGTCGGCAAAAACATTCAGTACTTC	CASSPNRVGKNIQYF	TRBV18	NA	TRBJ2-4	NA
TGTGCCAGCAGTCCCCGCGGGGAGGGAGGCTACACCTTC	CASSPRGEGGYTF	TRBV11-2	NA	TRBJ1-2	NA
TGTGCCAGCAGCTTGAACAGGAAAGACTACACCTTC	CASSLNRKDYTF	TRBV7-2	NA	TRBJ1-2	NA
TGTGCCAGCAGCGTCCGACTAGAGGCGCAGTATTTT	CASSVRLEAQYF	TRBV5-6	NA	TRBJ2-3	NA
TGTGCCAGCTCCGCAGATGCCGGGAGGGCCGTAGAGACCCAGTACTTC	CASSADAGRAVETQYF	TRBV18	TRBD2	TRBJ2-5	NA
TGCGCCAGCAGCTTCCAGGCCCCCGGGACAGGGGATGGCAACACCATATATTTT	CASSFQAPGTGDGNTIYF	TRBV4-1	TRBD1	TRBJ1-3	NA
TGTGCCACCAGCCCGGGACAGGACTATGGCTACACCTTC	CATSPGQDYGYTF	TRBV24-1	TRBD1	TRBJ1-2	NA
TGTGCCACCAGTGCCAGGGCAGATACGCAGTATTTT	CATSARADTQYF	TRBV24-1	NA	TRBJ2-3	NA
TGTGCCAGCAGCGACAGGGTTGATAATTCACCCCTCCACTTT	CASSDRVDNSPLHF	TRBV5-4	TRBD1	TRBJ1-6	NA
TGTGCCAGCAGCCCACGAGGGGGCGAGGGTGGCTACACCTTC	CASSPRGGEGGYTF	TRBV27	TRBD1	TRBJ1-2	NA
TGTGCCAGCAGCGCAGGCGGGACAGGGATGGTCGAGCAGTACTTC	CASSAGGTGMVEQYF	TRBV7-2	TRBD1	TRBJ2-7	NA
TGTGCCAGCAGCTTTCGGGCTGAAGCTTTCTTT	CASSFRAEAFF	TRBV7-9	NA	TRBJ1-1	NA
TGCGCCAGCAGTGCCCGTCGAATCGGTGAGACCCAGTACTTC	CASSARRIGETQYF	TRBV10-1	NA	TRBJ2-5	NA
TGTGCCAGCAGCCAAGATGGTAGGACAGGAAGCGGCTACACCTTC	CASSQDGRTGSGYTF	TRBV3-1/TRBV3-2	TRBD1	TRBJ1-2	NA
TGTGCCACCAGTGGGGGACAGGGGTCCGGGGAGCTGTTTTTT	CATSGGQGSGELFF	TRBV24-1	TRBD1	TRBJ2-2	once
TGCAGCGTTGAAAATCCTCGGACTAGCGGGAGCTTCCGTGAGCAGTTCTTC	CSVENPRTSGSFREQFF	TRBV29-1	TRBD2	TRBJ2-1	NA
TGTGCCAGCAGCGAGGGACAGAACACTGAAGCTTTCTTT	CASSEGQNTEAFF	TRBV9	NA	TRBJ1-1	NA
TGTGCCAGCAGTGCGGGACAGGGGATTAACTATGGCTACACCTTC	CASSAGQGINYGYTF	TRBV2	TRBD1	TRBJ1-2	NA
TGTGCCAGCTCCCCAGACAGGGCTAATTCACCCCTCCACTTT	CASSPDRANSPLHF	TRBV18	TRBD1	TRBJ1-6	NA
TGTGCCAGCAGCCCCCGACAGGGGGCGTTCGCTGAAGCTTTCTTT	CASSPRQGAFAEAFF	TRBV5-5	TRBD1	TRBJ1-1	NA
TGTGCCAGCCTAGAGGGGGGGGCGCTTGACAATCAGCCCCAGCATTTT	CASLEGGALDNQPQHF	TRBV28	NA	TRBJ1-5	NA
TGTGCCAGCAGAGAAGGACAGGGAGTGGGAGAGACCCAGTACTTC	CASREGQGVGETQYF	TRBV25-1	TRBD1	TRBJ2-5	NA
TGTGCCAGCTGTCAAGACGGAGGCTCCTACAATGAGCAGTTCTTC	CASCQDGGSYNEQFF	TRBV27	NA	TRBJ2-1	NA
TGCGCCAGCAGCCAAGTTGGGGGGATGTCCACCGGGGAGCTGTTTTTT	CASSQVGGMSTGELFF	TRBV4-3	NA	TRBJ2-2	once
TGTGCCAGCAGTTTGGGACTAGATGAGACCCAGTACTTC	CASSLGLDETQYF	TRBV6-5	TRBD2	TRBJ2-5	NA
TGTGCCAGCACCGACAGGGCAAAAGAGACCCAGTACTTC	CASTDRAKETQYF	TRBV6-5	TRBD1	TRBJ2-5	NA
TGTGCCAGCAGCCCATTACAGGGAAGAGGCGCTGAAGCTTTCTTT	CASSPLQGRGAEAFF	TRBV3-1/TRBV3-2	NA	TRBJ1-1	NA
TGCGCCAGCAGTGAAGTCAGGGGGCATCAGCCCCAGCATTTT	CASSEVRGHQPQHF	TRBV10-2	TRBD1	TRBJ1-5	NA
TGCGCCAGCAGCTTGGGGCCGGGGGGAGACTATGGCTACACCTTC	CASSLGPGGDYGYTF	TRBV5-1	NA	TRBJ1-2	NA
TGTGCCAGCAGCTACGACAGGTCAGATGAAAAACTGTTTTTT	CASSYDRSDEKLFF	TRBV7-6	NA	TRBJ1-4	NA
TGTGCCAGCAGCGTAGGTCGAGGGTTGAACATCGGGGAGCTGTTTTTT	CASSVGRGLNIGELFF	TRBV9	NA	TRBJ2-2	NA
TGTGCCACCAGGGCCTCTGGGCCTTATCAGCCCCAGCATTTT	CATRASGPYQPQHF	TRBV24-1	NA	TRBJ1-5	NA
TGTGCCAGCAGCTTAGGGCGGGGCTCCTACAATGAGCAGTTCTTC	CASSLGRGSYNEQFF	TRBV11-3	NA	TRBJ2-1	NA
TGTGCCATCAGTCCGGACAGGGGAAAGAGTTCACCCCTCCACTTT	CAISPDRGKSSPLHF	TRBV10-3	TRBD1	TRBJ1-6	NA
TGTGCCATCAGTGCAGGGTTGAGCACTGAAGCTTTCTTT	CAISAGLSTEAFF	TRBV10-3	NA	TRBJ1-1	NA
TGTGCCTCCGGGACAGGGAACATTCAGTACTTC	CASGTGNIQYF	TRBV14	TRBD1	TRBJ2-4	once
TGCGCCAGCAGCTTGTACTTGACTGAAACTTTTAACTATGGCTACACCTTC	CASSLYLTETFNYGYTF	TRBV5-1	NA	TRBJ1-2	NA
TGTGCCAGCAGTGAAGGGTTAGCCTACGAGCAGTACTTC	CASSEGLAYEQYF	TRBV2	NA	TRBJ2-7	NA
TGTGCCAGCAGTTCCGAGGGAGGCATTCAGTACTTC	CASSSEGGIQYF	TRBV6-5	NA	TRBJ2-4	NA
TGTGCAAGTCGCTGCGCAGGGGCCTGCGGCAACGAGCAGTACTTC	CASRCAGACGNEQYF	TRBV12-2	NA	TRBJ2-7	NA
TGCGCCAGCAGCCCCGAACCGGGACTAGAGCAGTTCTTC	CASSPEPGLEQFF	TRBV5-1	TRBD2	TRBJ2-1	NA
TGTGCCAGCAGCCCTTCTAGCGGGCGATGGCTCAATGAGCAGTTCTTC	CASSPSSGRWLNEQFF	TRBV5-4	TRBD2	TRBJ2-1	NA
TGTGCCACCCAACTGTCCGGGACAGGACAAGGGACCCAGTACTTC	CATQLSGTGQGTQYF	TRBV18	TRBD1	TRBJ2-5	once
TGTGCCATCAGTGACCCTTCCCGAGGAAATGGCTACACCTTC	CAISDPSRGNGYTF	TRBV10-3	NA	TRBJ1-2	NA
TGTGCCAGTAGTATACAGGACTCCCCCTCGTACGAGCAGTACTTC	CASSIQDSPSYEQYF	TRBV19	NA	TRBJ2-7	few